These 11 T cell receptor beta chains came from one sample sequenced in a study of T-cell memory formation after mild COVID-19. TCRdb reprocessed the 5' RACE reads with MiXCR, giving one entry per CDR3 protein. The sample comprises some 300,000 distinct CDR3 sequences, less than 20% of which are singletons, and over 20% rests with the top ten. The sample was PBMCs or a T cell subset sorted from them (not recorded which). The source of these receptors is a man between 18 and 35 years old who had mild COVID-19 (a few samples of this study predate the infection). Cell type and time point are not known.

This clonotype has more than one count but fewer than ten. The gene calls are TRBV5-1 and TRBJ1-2; D possibly corresponds to TRBD1 (5 bases). Trimming removed 0 bases from V and 5 bases from J, with 8 bases in between. The CDR3 sequence is 13 residues long. CDR1 and CDR2 (germline): SGHRS, YFSETQ. The CDR3 protein is CASSLESGYGYTF. The CDR3 DNA reads as TGCGCCAGCAGCTTGGAGTCAGGGTATGGCTACACCTTC.

This clonotype was detected a few times. The chain carries TRBV12-3 or TRBV12-4 and TRBJ2-7, with D maybe TRBD1 (6 bases). CDR3 size: 14 residues. Trimming took off 7 bases at V and 1 base at J, with 14 bases between the two ends. The CDR3 spells CASTELTGSYEQYF. In DNA form, the CDR3 reads TGTGCCAGCACGGAGTTGACAGGTTCCTACGAGCAGTACTTC.

This clonotype was detected only a few times. The chain joins TRBV20-1 to TRBJ2-6; D unclear. V was trimmed by 6 bases and J by 1 base, leaving 4 bases between them. CDR3 length: 12 amino acids. Germline CDR1 and CDR2: DFQATT and SNEGSKA (reference sequence). CDR3 amino acids: CSAMSGANVLTF. The CDR3 bases are TGCAGTGCGATGTCTGGGGCCAACGTCCTGACTTTC.

This rearrangement joins TRBV14 to TRBJ2-2; TRBD1 might be the D (5 bases). Trimming removed 8 bases from V and 7 bases from J, with 17 bases in between. The CDR3 has 14 residues. Germline V gene data show CDR1 as SGHDN and CDR2 as FVKESK. The CDR3 nucleotides read TGTGCCAGCTGCCGGTTTCAGGGCTACGGGGAGCTGTTTTTT. It is translated as CASCRFQGYGELFF.

This clonotype was seen repeatedly, ten times or more. The rearrangement joins TRBV20-1 to TRBJ2-7; TRBD2 matches 7 bases. The germline V gene has CDR1 DFQATT and CDR2 SNEGSKA (reference sequence). The CDR3 consists of 16 residues. V lost 3 bases, J lost 0 bases, and 11 bases stayed unmatched. CDR3 nucleotides: TGCAGTGCTAGCGGCCGAAGCGGGGCGTCCTCCTACGAGCAGTACTTC. Translated: CSASGRSGASSYEQYF.

This clonotype has only a few counts. The rearrangement joins TRBV4-2 to TRBJ1-4, with D unresolved. This CDR3 contains 15 residues. The germline V gene has CDR1 LGHNA and CDR2 YNFKEQ. V was cut by 1 base and J by 8 bases, with 14 bases left in between. CDR3 protein: CASSQVPLRGEKLFF. The CDR3 coding sequence is TGTGCCAGCAGCCAAGTTCCGTTACGTGGAGAAAAACTGTTTTTT.

The chain has TRBV29-1 and TRBJ1-3; no clear D. Trimming removed 1 base at V and 8 bases at J, with 9 bases between. This CDR3 is built from 12 residues. CDR1 SQVTM and CDR2 ANQGSEA come from the germline V gene. CDR3 loop: CSVEAAGDTIYF. In nucleotides, the CDR3 is TGCAGCGTTGAAGCGGCTGGGGACACCATATATTTT.

The chain couples TRBV5-1 to TRBJ2-5, with 12 bases that match TRBD1. V was pared by 4 bases and J by 5 bases, with 12 bases of the junction left unmatched. Looked up from germline, CDR1 is SGHRS and CDR2 is YFSETQ. CDR3 size: 17 residues. CDR3 sequence reads: CASSRKPGQGAGETQYF. The CDR3 DNA reads as TGCGCCAGCAGCCGTAAACCGGGACAGGGGGCCGGGGAGACCCAGTACTTC.

The chain couples TRBV19 to TRBJ1-2; 9 bases map to TRBD1. Unmatched junction bases numbered 4, after V lost 4 bases and J lost 4 bases. Looked up from germline, CDR1 is LNHDA and CDR2 is SQIVND (reference sequence). The CDR3 covers 14 residues. DNA for the CDR3: TGTGCCAGTAGTACCGGGACAGGGATCTATGGCTACACCTTC. Encoded protein: CASSTGTGIYGYTF.

The chain has TRBV19 and TRBJ1-2, with D uncertain. Trimming took 5 bases from V and 0 from J, leaving 13 bases between them. CDR3 length equals 15 residues. The germline V gene encodes CDR1 LNHDA and CDR2 SQIVND (reference sequence). The CDR3 here is CASSLERTANYGYTF. The CDR3 nucleotides are TGTGCCAGTAGTCTGGAACGGACTGCTAACTATGGCTACACCTTC.

This clonotype was counted between two and nine times. CDR3: CASSSIAGGSYNEQFF. The CDR3 bases are TGTGCCAGCAGCTCGATAGCGGGGGGCTCCTACAATGAGCAGTTCTTC. The chain joins TRBV5-6 to TRBJ2-1, with 10 bases matching TRBD2. CDR1 SGHDT and CDR2 YYEEEE come from the germline V gene. CDR3 size: 16 residues. V shed 3 bases and J 0 bases; nucleotides not matched to a gene: 3. Full variable domain (outside the CDR3, taken from reference TRBV5-6 and TRBJ2-1): DAGVTQSPTHLIKTRGQQVTLRCSPKSGHDTVSWYQQALGQGPQFIFQYYEEEERQRGNFPDRFSGHQFPNYSSELNVNALLLGDSALYLCASSSIAGGSYNEQFFGPGTRLTVL.